The following is a T cell receptor (beta chain) sequence with its context. J was trimmed by 2 bases and V by 2 bases; bases with no gene match: 2. Germline V gives CDR1 MGHRA, CDR2 YSYEKL. This CDR3 has 16 residues. This specimen comes from a study of identical twins. A single record per CDR3 protein comes from TCRdb applying MiXCR to the 5' RACE reads. The table records about 890,000 distinct CDR3 sequences, over 9% of them present only once. These data are also associated with another study on yellow fever vaccine responses in identical twins.

The gene calls are TRBV4-1 and TRBJ2-5; 13 bases fit TRBD2. The TCR originated in a woman aged 18-29 years in good health. Sample: PBMCs. CDR3 coding DNA: TGCGCCAGCAGCCAATCACTAGCGGGGGGGCAAGAGACCCAGTACTTC. Protein product: CASSQSLAGGQETQYF.